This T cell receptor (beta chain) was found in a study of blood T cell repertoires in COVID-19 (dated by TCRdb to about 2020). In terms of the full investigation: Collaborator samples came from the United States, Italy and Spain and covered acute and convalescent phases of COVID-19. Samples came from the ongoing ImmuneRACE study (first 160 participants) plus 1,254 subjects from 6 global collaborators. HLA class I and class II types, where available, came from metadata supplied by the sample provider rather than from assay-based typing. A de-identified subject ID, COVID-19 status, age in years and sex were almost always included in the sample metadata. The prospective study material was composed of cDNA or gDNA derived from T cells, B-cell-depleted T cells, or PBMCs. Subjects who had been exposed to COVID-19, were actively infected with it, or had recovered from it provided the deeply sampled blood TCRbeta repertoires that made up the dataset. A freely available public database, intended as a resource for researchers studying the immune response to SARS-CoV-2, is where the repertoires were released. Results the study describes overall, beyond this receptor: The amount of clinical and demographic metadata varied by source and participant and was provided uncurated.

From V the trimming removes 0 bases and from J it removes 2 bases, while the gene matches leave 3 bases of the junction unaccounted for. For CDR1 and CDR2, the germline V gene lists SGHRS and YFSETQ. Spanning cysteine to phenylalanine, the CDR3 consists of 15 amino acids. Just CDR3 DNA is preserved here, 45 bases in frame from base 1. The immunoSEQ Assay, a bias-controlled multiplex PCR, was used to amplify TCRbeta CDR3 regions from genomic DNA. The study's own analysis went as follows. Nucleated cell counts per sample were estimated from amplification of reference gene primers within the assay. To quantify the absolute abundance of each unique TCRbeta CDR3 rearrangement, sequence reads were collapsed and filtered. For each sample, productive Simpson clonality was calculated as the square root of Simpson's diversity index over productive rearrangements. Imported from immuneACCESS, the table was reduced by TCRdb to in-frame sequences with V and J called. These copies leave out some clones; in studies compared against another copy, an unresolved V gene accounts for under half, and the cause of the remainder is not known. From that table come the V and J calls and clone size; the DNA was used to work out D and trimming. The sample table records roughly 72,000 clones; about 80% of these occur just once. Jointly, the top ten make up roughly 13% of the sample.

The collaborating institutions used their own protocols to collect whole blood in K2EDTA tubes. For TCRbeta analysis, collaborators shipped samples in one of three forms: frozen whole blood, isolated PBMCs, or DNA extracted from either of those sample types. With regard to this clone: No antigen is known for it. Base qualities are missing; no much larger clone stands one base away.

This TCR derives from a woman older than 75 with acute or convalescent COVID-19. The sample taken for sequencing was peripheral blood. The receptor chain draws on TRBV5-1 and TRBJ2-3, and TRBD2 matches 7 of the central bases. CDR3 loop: CASSLGGGPTDTQYF. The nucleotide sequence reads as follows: TGCGCCAGCAGCTTGGGGGGAGGGCCCACAGATACGCAGTATTTT.